This TCR beta chain was sequenced in a study of cytomegalovirus exposure and HLA in healthy donors. Whereas donors were nominally healthy upon sampling, unrecorded immune exposures were probable. CDR1 and CDR2 (germline): LNHDA, SQIVND (reference sequence). Trimming removed 3 bases at V and 12 bases at J, with 20 bases between. This CDR3 has 14 amino acids. This clone was observed a few times. It was with 60 Vbeta and 13 Jbeta primers that the PCR ran. Sequenced by immunoSEQ multiplex PCR; TCRdb stores in-frame clones only, minus some. The sample shows about 110,000 clones, 65% to 85% of them seen only once.

The sample comprised PBMCs. The chain carries TRBV19 and TRBJ1-1; no reliable D call. The receptor comes from a male donor in good health and CMV-seropositive. The CDR3 sequence: CASSMGGTEGSSFF. The CDR3 bases are TGTGCCAGTAGTATGGGAGGAACAGAGGGTTCGTCTTTCTTT.